This T cell receptor beta chain is drawn from a study of radiotherapy plus CTLA-4 blockade in lung cancer. Using immunoSEQ multiplex PCR, the repertoire was profiled, and TCRdb retains in-frame clones only, with some absent. The sample lists roughly 90,000 clones; more than 60% were seen once. The V gene lost 0 bases and the J gene lost 4 bases, with 24 bases spanning the gap. This CDR3 is 20 amino acids long. CDR1 and CDR2 (germline): SGHDN, FVKESK. The chain uses TRBV14 and TRBJ2-2, with a tentative D call TRBD2 (6 bases). This sequence was found in a human donor with non-small cell lung cancer who had a partial response to radiotherapy plus ipilimumab. Some clones in this sample may be carry-over from other donors' samples. The sequences come from peripheral blood, collected from a patient treated with radiotherapy plus ipilimumab. CDR3 nucleotide sequence: TGTGCCAGCAGCCAAGATTTTATCAGGGCGGGACGGGCCGGCACCGGGGAGCTGTTTTTT. Its translation: CASSQDFIRAGRAGTGELFF.